This T cell receptor beta chain emerged from a study of shared clonotypes between healthy human individuals. Naive CD8 cells were CD45RO-negative, positively selected for CCR7, excluding terminally differentiated effector memory CD45RA+ cells. The germline V gene has CDR1 LNHDA and CDR2 SQIVND (reference sequence). The length of the CDR3 is 12 residues. V gave up 5 bases and J gave up 5 bases, with 7 bases separating them. Every subset had its genomic DNA shared out evenly among several immunoSEQ plates. The table came from immunoSEQ multiplex PCR; TCRdb's copy has only in-frame clones and leaves some out. The sample has around 2.1 million clones; approximately 94% are singletons.

This receptor was obtained from a man younger than 30 in good health. Some clones in this sample may be carry-over from other donors' samples. The chain uses TRBV19 and TRBJ1-5; D gene ambiguous. Sequenced input: naive CD8+ T cells from PBMCs. The CDR3 sequence is CASSDTYQPQHF. The CDR3 DNA reads TGTGCCAGTAGTGATACTTATCAGCCCCAGCATTTT.